Following are 28 T cell receptor beta chains from one sample sequenced in a study of T cells in Graves' hyperthyroidism and ophthalmopathy. TCR beta CDR3 region amplification was performed from RNA transcripts. In the first-round RT-PCR of the TCR CDR3, the HTBI primer set was used. TCRdb re-called the multiplex PCR reads with MiXCR, one entry per CDR3 protein. The sample consists of approximately 410,000 distinct CDR3 sequences, roughly 15% of them appearing once. The source material was blood. These receptors were collected from a young woman with Graves' hyperthyroidism.

The table lists this clonotype with a count of one. The chain combines TRBV2 with TRBJ1-2, with TRBD1 as a possible D gene (6 bases). CDR3 length equals 12 residues. V dropped 5 bases and J dropped 9 bases, with 13 bases sitting between them. Germline CDR1 SNHLY, CDR2 FYNNEI. CDR3 region: CASSWTDRSYTF. The CDR3 DNA is TGTGCCAGCAGTTGGACAGATCGGAGCTACACCTTC. The whole variable domain, remainder taken from reference TRBV2 and TRBJ1-2, is EPEVTQTPSHQVTQMGQEVILRCVPISNHLYFYWYRQILGQKVEFLVSFYNNEISEKSEIFDDQFSVERPDGSNFTLKIRSTKLEDSAMYFCASSWTDRSYTFGSGTRLTVV.

The rearrangement uses TRBV19 and TRBJ1-1, with D unclear. Germline assignment: CDR1 LNHDA and CDR2 SQIVND (reference sequence). The CDR3 has 15 amino acids. The V end lost 3 bases, the J end lost 1 base, and 12 bases lay between the germline ends. CDR3 bases: TGTGCCAGTAGTATCCAAGCCGCCCAGAACACTGAAGCTTTCTTT. It encodes CASSIQAAQNTEAFF.

This clonotype appeared many times. V is TRBV6-1 and J is TRBJ1-3; 9 positions agree with TRBD1. Germline V lookup: CDR1 MNHNS, CDR2 SASEGT. V gave up 5 bases and J gave up 4 bases; unmatched junction bases: 9. The CDR3 totals 16 residues. The CDR3 sequence: CASSSGQGIGGNTIYF. For the CDR3, the DNA is TGTGCCAGCAGTTCGGGACAGGGCATTGGAGGAAACACCATATATTTT.

This clonotype has a handful of counts. The chain employs TRBV30 and TRBJ1-5; 9 bases align to TRBD1. This CDR3 is 16 amino acids long. Germline V gene lookup returns CDR1 GTSNPN and CDR2 SVGIG (reference sequence). The J segment lost 2 bases and the V segment lost 2 bases, leaving 7 bases of the junction unmatched. The CDR3 loop is CAWSSTGGVGNQPQHF. Written as DNA, the CDR3 is TGTGCCTGGAGTTCCACAGGGGGCGTAGGCAATCAGCCCCAGCATTTT. Supplemented by reference TRBV30 and TRBJ1-5, the full variable domain reads SQTIHQWPATLVQPVGSPLSLECTVEGTSNPNLYWYRQAAGRGLQLLFYSVGIGQISSEVPQNLSASRPQDRQFILSSKKLLLSDSGFYLCAWSSTGGVGNQPQHFGDGTRLSIL.

This clonotype was observed many times. The V call is TRBV19, the J call TRBJ2-3; 7 bases are shared with TRBD1. The CDR3 has 14 amino acids. Germline V CDR1 and CDR2: LNHDA, SQIVND (reference sequence). V was pared by 5 bases and J by 4 bases, with 6 bases of the junction left unmatched. The CDR3 region has the DNA TGTGCCAGTAGTCTGCACAGGGGTGCAGATACGCAGTATTTT. It yields the protein CASSLHRGADTQYF.

This clonotype was found many times. The chain joins TRBV3-1 to TRBJ2-5; D is perhaps TRBD1 (5 bases). V was clipped by 3 bases and J by 4 bases, with 18 bases between them. Germline-derived CDR1 and CDR2 are LGHDT and YNNKEL (reference sequence). The CDR3 totals 16 residues. The CDR3 DNA follows: TGTGCCAGCAGCCAGACTTCTGGGGCGCCCCGAGAGACCCAGTACTTC. It specifies CASSQTSGAPRETQYF.

This clonotype was seen ten or more times. V usage is TRBV20-1 and J usage is TRBJ2-3, with 12 bases aligning to TRBD2. CDR3 length: 16 amino acids. Trimming removed 1 base from V and 3 bases from J; junction bases left unmatched: 5. The germline V gene encodes CDR1 DFQATT and CDR2 SNEGSKA (reference sequence). CDR3 in DNA: TGCAGTGCTAGAGTACTAGCGGGAGGCAGGACAGATACGCAGTATTTT. Its translation: CSARVLAGGRTDTQYF.

Only a few counts were recorded for this clonotype. J is TRBJ2-5 and V is TRBV10-3; D uncertain. Trimming removed 0 bases from V and 2 bases from J, with 1 base in between. Germline assignment: CDR1 ENHRY and CDR2 SYGVKD. The CDR3 runs to 12 residues. CDR3 protein: CAISESQETQYF. In DNA, the CDR3 is TGTGCCATCAGTGAGTCGCAAGAGACCCAGTACTTC.

This clonotype was counted a few times. The V gene is TRBV27, the J gene TRBJ2-3; TRBD2 aligns across 9 bases. This CDR3 spans 17 amino acids. Germline V gene data show CDR1 as MNHEY and CDR2 as SMNVEV (reference sequence). V gave up 6 bases and J gave up 4 bases; unmatched junction bases: 14. The CDR3 loop is CASSLTRAGGRADTQYF. The CDR3 region has the DNA TGTGCCAGCAGCCTGACTCGAGCGGGAGGTCGCGCAGATACGCAGTATTTT.

Notes on this clonotype: A clone one base away is much larger, so this may be a read error. The rearrangement joins TRBV5-1 to TRBJ1-1, with 9 bases that match TRBD1. The germline CDR1 and CDR2 sequences are SGHRS and YFSETQ. The CDR3 spans 18 residues. CDR3 DNA sequence: TGCGCCAGCAGCTTCTTTGGGACAGGGTTCCCCCAGAACACTGGAGCTTTCTTT. It specifies CASSFFGTGFPQNTGAFF.

This clonotype was observed a handful of times. The rearrangement joins TRBV20-1 to TRBJ1-1; D might be TRBD1 (6 bases). Germline V lookup: CDR1 DFQATT, CDR2 SNEGSKA (reference sequence). The CDR3 covers 15 residues. Deletions cut 4 bases from V and 8 bases from J, with 23 bases between. CDR3 protein: CSAIGTWNTSLEAFF. CDR3 bases: TGCAGTGCTATTGGGACATGGAATACATCCCTCGAAGCTTTCTTT.

There are many counts of this clonotype. The chain uses TRBV28 and TRBJ2-1; 16 nucleotides align to TRBD2. The CDR3 consists of 17 residues. Losses at the gene ends were 3 bases for V and 9 bases for J; bases not matched to a gene: 8. Germline CDR1 MDHEN, CDR2 SYDVKM. The CDR3 reads CASSLGLAGGPLGEQFF. Here the CDR3 DNA reads TGTGCCAGCAGTTTGGGACTAGCGGGAGGGCCTTTAGGTGAGCAGTTCTTC. The whole variable domain, filled in from reference TRBV28 and TRBJ2-1, reads DVKVTQSSRYLVKRTGEKVFLECVQDMDHENMFWYRQDPGLGLRLIYFSYDVKMKEKGDIPEGYSVSREKKERFSLILESASTNQTSMYLCASSLGLAGGPLGEQFFGPGTRLTVL.

The table lists this clonotype with many counts. CDR3 protein: CASSLASGLAKNIQYF. CDR3 DNA sequence: TGCGCCAGCAGCTTGGCCAGCGGACTAGCCAAAAACATTCAGTACTTC. V is TRBV5-1 and J is TRBJ2-4; TRBD2 might be the D (5 bases). The CDR3 covers 16 residues. The V and J ends lost 0 bases and 0 bases respectively, with 10 bases between them. In germline, CDR1 is SGHRS, CDR2 YFSETQ.

The chain is built from TRBV30 and TRBJ2-3, with D unresolved. Trimming removed 2 bases at V and 6 bases at J, with 9 bases between. Germline V gene lookup returns CDR1 GTSNPN and CDR2 SVGIG (reference sequence). CDR3 size: 12 residues. The CDR3 loop is CAWSLLYDTQYF. Here the CDR3 DNA reads TGTGCCTGGAGTTTGCTCTACGATACGCAGTATTTT.

This clonotype has a handful of counts. This chain connects TRBV7-9 to TRBJ1-1; perhaps TRBD1 as D (6 bases). Germline-derived CDR1 and CDR2 are SEHNR and FQNEAQ (reference sequence). The CDR3 sequence is 15 residues long. Trimming took 5 bases from V and 5 from J, leaving 18 bases between them. The CDR3 DNA reads as TGTGCCAGCAGCGGATGGGGGGGGGCTGATACTGAAGCTTTCTTT. It is translated as CASSGWGGADTEAFF. Using reference TRBV7-9 and TRBJ1-1 for the parts outside the CDR3, the full variable domain is DTGVSQNPRHKITKRGQNVTFRCDPISEHNRLYWYRQTLGQGPEFLTYFQNEAQLEKSRLLSDRFSAERPKGSFSTLEIQRTEQGDSAMYLCASSGWGGADTEAFFGQGTRLTVV.

This clonotype appeared many times. V is TRBV11-2 and J is TRBJ1-5; no clear D gene. This CDR3 spans 14 amino acids. With 2 bases removed from V and 0 bases from J, the gap between germline ends came to 5 bases. CDR1 and CDR2 (germline): SGHAT, FQNNGV. In DNA form, the CDR3 reads TGTGCCAGCAGCTTACGGTATAGCAATCAGCCCCAGCATTTT. It codes for CASSLRYSNQPQHF. The whole variable domain, remainder taken from reference TRBV11-2 and TRBJ1-5, is EAGVAQSPRYKIIEKRQSVAFWCNPISGHATLYWYQQILGQGPKLLIQFQNNGVVDDSQLPKDRFSAERLKGVDSTLKIQPAKLEDSAVYLCASSLRYSNQPQHFGDGTRLSIL.

This clonotype was seen only a few times. V is TRBV27 and J is TRBJ1-5; weak D call: TRBD1 (5 bases). From germline, CDR1 is MNHEY and CDR2 SMNVEV (reference sequence). Trimming removed 8 bases from V and 3 bases from J, with 14 bases in between. The length of the CDR3 is 14 residues. Here the CDR3 DNA reads TGTGCCAGCGGACCGGGACGGGTCAATCAGCCCCAGCATTTT. This gives the protein CASGPGRVNQPQHF.

Of note for this clonotype: A much larger clone differs by one base, so this may be a read error. This chain joins TRBV6-5 and TRBJ1-2; a possible D gene is TRBD1 (5 bases). The germline CDR1 and CDR2 sequences are MNHEY and SVGAGI. Deletions cut 0 bases from V and 3 bases from J, with 14 bases between. CDR3 length: 16 residues. In DNA, the CDR3 is TGTGCCAGCAGTTACTCGCGGGGGGTCGCGGACTATGGCTACACCTTC. It codes for CASSYSRGVADYGYTF.

The table lists this clonotype with many counts. The CDR3 coding sequence is TGTGCCAGCAGCACCCCGTATCCAGATACGCAGTATTTT. Translating gives CASSTPYPDTQYF. The V call is TRBV12-3 or TRBV12-4, the J call TRBJ2-3; unclear D gene. V lost 6 bases to trimming and J lost 4 bases, with 11 bases between them. This CDR3 has 13 residues.

The genes are TRBV18 and TRBJ2-6, with a possible D match to TRBD1 (6 bases). CDR3 size: 16 residues. Germline V CDR1 and CDR2: KGHSH, LQKENI. The V gene lost 8 bases and the J gene lost 0 bases, with 14 bases spanning the gap. The CDR3 is CASAGQLTSGANVLTF. CDR3 DNA sequence: TGTGCCAGCGCTGGACAGTTAACCTCTGGGGCCAACGTCCTGACTTTC.

This clonotype came up a few times. The V call is TRBV30, the J call TRBJ2-2, with 12 bases fitting TRBD2. Trimming at V came to 3 bases and at J to 7 bases, leaving 3 bases not matched to a gene. This CDR3 is built from 14 residues. Germline V lookup: CDR1 GTSNPN, CDR2 SVGIG (reference sequence). CDR3 bases: TGTGCCTGGAGAGGACTAGCGGGACACGGGGAGCTGTTTTTT. Encoded protein: CAWRGLAGHGELFF. Variable domain in full (rest from reference TRBV30 and TRBJ2-2): SQTIHQWPATLVQPVGSPLSLECTVEGTSNPNLYWYRQAAGRGLQLLFYSVGIGQISSEVPQNLSASRPQDRQFILSSKKLLLSDSGFYLCAWRGLAGHGELFFGEGSRLTVL.

Note on this clonotype: A read error may explain this, as a much larger clone is one base away. The chain uses TRBV3-1 and TRBJ2-2; weak D call: TRBD2 (6 bases). Looked up from germline, CDR1 is LGHDT and CDR2 is YNNKEL (reference sequence). The CDR3 is 16 residues long. The CDR3 protein is CASSHQLAVGAGEQFF. CDR3 bases: TGTGCCAGCAGCCACCAACTAGCAGTTGGTGCCGGGGAGCAGTTTTTT.

This clonotype showed up many times. The chain carries TRBV11-2 and TRBJ2-3, with TRBD2 matching 7 bases. V was clipped by 1 base and J by 1 base; unmatched bases: 2. Germline values: CDR1 SGHAT, CDR2 FQNNGV. The length of the CDR3 is 15 residues. CDR3 loop: CASSLGAGGTDTQYF. The CDR3 coding sequence is TGTGCCAGCAGCTTAGGGGCGGGGGGCACAGATACGCAGTATTTT.

The chain uses TRBV15 and TRBJ1-4; D is unresolved. The germline V and J ends were trimmed by 0 bases and 4 bases, with 9 bases remaining between them. The V gene's germline CDR1 is LNHNV and CDR2 YYDKDF (reference sequence). The CDR3 is made up of 15 amino acids. The CDR3 DNA sequence: TGTGCCACCAGCAGAGAAGACGGGGATAATGAAAAACTGTTTTTT. It specifies CATSREDGDNEKLFF.

This clonotype has at least ten counts. The rearrangement links TRBV18 to TRBJ1-4, with TRBD1 as a possible D gene (6 bases). This CDR3 is 14 amino acids long. Germline V gives CDR1 KGHSH, CDR2 LQKENI. Trimming took off 3 bases at V and 8 bases at J, with 13 bases between the two ends. CDR3 region: CASSPRGQKEKLFF. CDR3 nucleotide sequence: TGTGCCAGCTCACCTCGGGGGCAAAAGGAAAAACTGTTTTTT.

V and J are TRBV6-1 and TRBJ2-7, with 9 bases matching TRBD1. Germline V gene data show CDR1 as MNHNS and CDR2 as SASEGT. The CDR3 contains 14 residues. The V and J ends lost 6 bases and 3 bases, in that order; junction bases with no gene match: 6. CDR3 region: CASRKNRGLYEQYF. DNA for the CDR3: TGTGCCAGCAGAAAAAACAGGGGGCTCTACGAGCAGTACTTC.

The chain carries TRBV4-1 and TRBJ2-3; D ambiguous. The CDR3 consists of 14 residues. From germline, CDR1 is MGHRA and CDR2 YSYEKL. V lost 0 bases and J 4 bases, leaving 8 bases between the germline ends. CDR3 DNA sequence: TGCGCCAGCAGCCAAGATCCGGCACCAGATACGCAGTATTTT. It translates to CASSQDPAPDTQYF.

This clonotype was counted ten times or more. The genes are TRBV12-3 or TRBV12-4 and TRBJ1-1; unclear D gene. The V end was cut by 4 bases, the J end by 0 bases, with 6 bases between. The CDR3 runs to 13 residues. The CDR3 protein is CASSWNMNTEAFF. In DNA, the CDR3 is TGTGCCAGCAGTTGGAACATGAACACTGAAGCTTTCTTT.